The 17 T cell receptor beta chains presented below share a single source sample, sequenced in a study of blood T cell repertoires in COVID-19 (dated by TCRdb to the early 2020s). To prepare the library, the immunoSEQ multiplex PCR assay was applied. TCRdb obtained this table from immuneACCESS and retained in-frame rearrangements with V and J assigned. These tables miss some clones; where compared with another copy, unresolved V genes account for less than half of the shortfall, and the remainder is unexplained. A total of just under 100,000 clones appear in this sample, 85% to 90% of them only once. The top ten clones comprise about an eighth of the sample. Sequencing was performed on peripheral blood. The source of these receptors is a woman aged 60-75 years in a cohort sampled during active or convalescent COVID-19.

The genes are TRBV11-3 and TRBJ2-1, with 7 bases identical to TRBD2. The CDR3 runs to 19 residues. J gave up 3 bases and V 5 bases, and 19 bases lay outside the gene matches. In germline, CDR1 is SGHNT, CDR2 YENEEA. CDR3 region: CASSPLTGGGRARYNEQFF. CDR3 nucleotides: TGTGCCAGCAGCCCCCTAACTGGGGGTGGGAGGGCCCGCTACAATGAGCAGTTCTTC.

This clone was counted a single time. The V call is TRBV7-2, the J call TRBJ2-5; weak D call: TRBD2 (6 bases). CDR3 length equals 13 residues. In germline, CDR1 is SGHTA, CDR2 FQGNSA. V was trimmed by 5 bases and J by 7 bases, leaving 14 bases between them. The CDR3: CASSREWGGTQYF. CDR3 nucleotides: TGTGCCAGCAGCCGAGAGTGGGGAGGGACCCAGTACTTC.

The rearrangement joins TRBV9 to TRBJ2-7, with 10 bases fitting TRBD2. The CDR3 runs 14 residues. The V segment lost 4 bases and the J segment 2 bases; nucleotides outside the gene matches: 3. Germline V gene data show CDR1 as SGDLS and CDR2 as YYNGEE. CDR3 region: CASSPGLAAYEQYF. The CDR3 region has the DNA TGTGCCAGCAGCCCCGGACTAGCGGCCTACGAGCAGTACTTC.

V is TRBV3-1 (or the pseudogene TRBV3-2) and J is TRBJ2-1; weak D call: TRBD2 (5 bases). The V gene's germline CDR1 is LGHDT and CDR2 YNNKEL (reference sequence). The CDR3 consists of 17 residues. Trimming stripped 3 bases from V and 8 bases from J, with 23 bases between. The CDR3 loop is CASSQFSAKGLEDEQFF. The CDR3 bases are TGTGCCAGCAGCCAGTTTAGCGCAAAGGGTCTAGAGGATGAGCAGTTCTTC.

The genes are TRBV7-6 and TRBJ1-1; a weak D match, TRBD1 (5 bases). Trimming stripped 3 bases from V and 0 bases from J, with 14 bases between. The CDR3 is 16 amino acids. Germline V CDR1 and CDR2: SGHVS, FNYEAQ. CDR3 region: CASSFTKAGLNTEAFF. The CDR3 DNA is TGTGCCAGCAGCTTCACCAAAGCAGGGTTGAACACTGAAGCTTTCTTT. The entire variable domain, with the rest obtained from reference TRBV7-6 and TRBJ1-1, is as follows: GAGVSQSPRYKVTKRGQDVALRCDPISGHVSLYWYRQALGQGPEFLTYFNYEAQQDKSGLPNDRFSAERPEGSISTLTIQRTEQRDSAMYRCASSFTKAGLNTEAFFGQGTRLTVV.

The V and J genes are TRBV29-1 and TRBJ1-1; D gene ambiguous. Germline CDR1 and CDR2: SQVTM and ANQGSEA. This CDR3 is built from 14 residues. V was clipped by 7 bases and J by 1 base, with 16 bases between them. In DNA form, the CDR3 reads TGCAGCGCCCCTCCTGCCAGTCCGAACACTGAAGCTTTCTTT. Translation: CSAPPASPNTEAFF.

The chain employs TRBV30 and TRBJ1-1; 7 bases are a match to TRBD1. With 3 bases clipped from V and 10 bases from J, the junction kept 11 bases outside the gene matches. The CDR3 totals 13 residues. CDR1 and CDR2 (germline): GTSNPN, SVGIG (reference sequence). The CDR3 region has the DNA TGTGCCTGGAGCGCTACAGGGGCACGGACAGCTTTCTTT. Residues: CAWSATGARTAFF.

DNA of the CDR3: TGTGCCAGCAGCGTATATACCCGGGGGAACACTGAAGCTTTCTTT. Amino acid sequence: CASSVYTRGNTEAFF. The V gene is TRBV7-9, the J gene TRBJ1-1; D ambiguous. The CDR3 sequence is 15 residues long. V lost 5 bases and J lost 1, with 14 bases in between. Germline V gene lookup returns CDR1 SEHNR and CDR2 FQNEAQ (reference sequence).

The chain has TRBV12-5 and TRBJ1-6; the D is unclear. The CDR3 spans 15 residues. The V end was cut by 0 bases, the J end by 6 bases, with 9 bases between. Per the germline V gene, CDR1 is LGHNT and CDR2 is FRNRAP. The CDR3 region is CASGLVEGANSPLHF. For the CDR3, the DNA is TGTGCTAGTGGTTTGGTAGAGGGAGCTAATTCACCCCTCCACTTT.

This rearrangement joins TRBV19 to TRBJ2-1; 11 bases map to TRBD2. The V segment lost 6 bases and the J segment 7 bases; nucleotides outside the gene matches: 8. Germline V lookup: CDR1 LNHDA, CDR2 SQIVND (reference sequence). This CDR3 is 15 amino acids long. CDR3: CASRNDRTSGNEQFF. Here the CDR3 DNA reads TGTGCCAGTAGGAATGACCGGACTAGCGGGAATGAGCAGTTCTTC. Variable domain in full (rest from reference TRBV19 and TRBJ2-1): DGGITQSPKYLFRKEGQNVTLSCEQNLNHDAMYWYRQDPGQGLRLIYYSQIVNDFQKGDIAEGYSVSREKKESFPLTVTSAQKNPTAFYLCASRNDRTSGNEQFFGPGTRLTVL.

The CDR3 coding sequence is TGTGCCACCAGCTCCGACCGGGCAGCCAGGGATGTTCAGTACTTC. As protein: CATSSDRAARDVQYF. The chain employs TRBV15 and TRBJ2-4, with D possibly TRBD1 on 5 matching bases. With 5 bases removed from V and 11 bases from J, the gap between germline ends came to 22 bases. Germline V gives CDR1 LNHNV, CDR2 YYDKDF (reference sequence). The CDR3 covers 15 residues.

V gene TRBV12-5 combines with J gene TRBJ2-1; tentatively, D is TRBD1 (5 bases). CDR1 is LGHNT and CDR2 is FRNRAP in the germline V gene. The CDR3 covers 13 residues. Between the trimmed V and J ends, which lost 8 bases and 8 bases, there was a span of 16 bases. CDR3 residues: CASSTSRAHEQFF. The CDR3 DNA reads TGTGCTAGTAGTACGAGCAGGGCCCATGAGCAGTTCTTC.

J is TRBJ2-7 and V is TRBV19; possibly TRBD2 for D (6 bases). The germline V gene encodes CDR1 LNHDA and CDR2 SQIVND (reference sequence). V was shortened by 7 bases and J by 2 bases, with 12 bases between the two germline ends. The CDR3 is 13 amino acids. CDR3 amino acids: CASKSGFPYEQYF. CDR3 DNA sequence: TGTGCCAGTAAAAGCGGGTTTCCCTACGAGCAGTACTTC.

V and J are TRBV9 and TRBJ2-2; D is perhaps TRBD1 (5 bases). Deletions cut 1 base from V and 3 bases from J, with 10 bases between. The germline V gene has CDR1 SGDLS and CDR2 YYNGEE. The CDR3 has 15 amino acids. CDR3 region: CASSVKGSDTGELFF. The CDR3 DNA follows: TGTGCCAGCAGCGTAAAGGGGTCGGACACCGGGGAGCTGTTTTTT.

The chain has TRBV18 and TRBJ2-3; 9 bases match TRBD2. The V gene end was trimmed by 3 bases and the J gene end by 6 bases; junction bases not matched to a gene: 7. The germline CDR1 and CDR2 sequences are KGHSH and LQKENI. CDR3 length: 15 amino acids. DNA for the CDR3: TGTGCCAGCTCACCCAATAGCGGGGGTTCGGATACGCAGTATTTT. This gives the protein CASSPNSGGSDTQYF. The full variable domain, completed using reference TRBV18 and TRBJ2-3, is NAGVMQNPRHLVRRRGQEARLRCSPMKGHSHVYWYRQLPEEGLKFMVYLQKENIIDESGMPKERFSAEFPKEGPSILRIQQVVRGDSAAYFCASSPNSGGSDTQYFGPGTRLTVL.

The rearrangement uses TRBV7-9 and TRBJ2-6; D unclear. The ends were cut back, 6 bases at V and 2 bases at J, with 11 bases in the middle. The CDR3 totals 15 residues. Germline CDR1 reads SEHNR; CDR2 reads FQNEAQ (reference sequence). The CDR3, as DNA: TGTGCCAGCAGGTCGATGAGGCCTGGGGCCAACGTCCTGACTTTC. Residues: CASRSMRPGANVLTF. The whole variable domain, filled in from reference TRBV7-9 and TRBJ2-6, reads DTGVSQNPRHKITKRGQNVTFRCDPISEHNRLYWYRQTLGQGPEFLTYFQNEAQLEKSRLLSDRFSAERPKGSFSTLEIQRTEQGDSAMYLCASRSMRPGANVLTFGAGSRLTVL.

V gene TRBV14 combines with J gene TRBJ1-3; maybe TRBD1 (5 bases). Trimming took off 1 base at V and 6 bases at J, with 10 bases between the two ends. The CDR3 is made up of 14 amino acids. Germline V lookup: CDR1 SGHDN, CDR2 FVKESK. DNA for the CDR3: TGTGCCAGCAGCCAAGCTGGGGCGAAAAACACCATATATTTT. Protein: CASSQAGAKNTIYF. Complete variable domain (other parts from reference TRBV14 and TRBJ1-3): EAGVTQFPSHSVIEKGQTVTLRCDPISGHDNLYWYRRVMGKEIKFLLHFVKESKQDESGMPNNRFLAERTGGTYSTLKVQPAELEDSGVYFCASSQAGAKNTIYFGEGSWLTVV.